Listed below are T cell receptor beta chains from one sample, sequenced in a study of T cells in Graves' hyperthyroidism and ophthalmopathy. TCRdb reprocessed the multiplex PCR reads via MiXCR and lists one record per CDR3 protein. This table holds about 420,000 distinct CDR3 sequences, approximately 14% found once. The sample comprised blood. All receptors derive from a young woman with Graves' hyperthyroidism. CDR3s include the opening cysteine and the closing phenylalanine or tryptophan. Only some rows state a clone size, as once, few, many or a class for expanded clones.

TRBJ2-5,-,TRBV5-6,CASCNTLQETQYF
TRBJ2-5,many,TRBV28,CASAITRTLLKSQYF
TRBJ2-1,many,TRBV7-9,CASSLRINEQFF
TRBJ1-1,many,TRBV5-1,CASSPTDTLGTEAFF
TRBJ2-3,many,TRBV7-8,CASSLPWGGTDTQYF
TRBJ2-2,-,TRBV19,CASRIRGGELFF
TRBJ1-1,-,TRBV5-1,CASSLGQGSIWNTEAFF
TRBJ1-3,few,TRBV7-9,CASSLRAGGTTTGNTIYF
TRBJ1-2,-,TRBV19,CASSEGPYGYTF
TRBJ2-5,-,TRBV28,CASSRDIQGTQYF
TRBJ1-2,-,TRBV4-2,CASSQDGRGTSYGYTF
TRBJ2-3,-,TRBV20-1,CSARDQHTDTQYF
TRBJ2-2,many,TRBV2,CASSEGLAGTGELFF
TRBJ2-3,-,TRBV24-1,CATSDSGQGSHLTDTQYF
TRBJ2-1,many,TRBV20-1,CSARSSGRTYNEQFF
TRBJ2-7,-,TRBV10-3,CAISLSGAAYEQYF
TRBJ2-3,many,TRBV20-1,CSGWGATDTQYF
TRBJ2-1,few,TRBV24-1,CATSGPTSGYNEQFF
TRBJ2-1,many,TRBV4-1,CASSLTSGKLNEQFF
TRBJ1-1,few,TRBV29-1,CSVGGGGLGTEAFF
TRBJ1-2,few,TRBV11-2,CASSLDTGPYGYTF
TRBJ1-6,many,TRBV28,CASSSGQGNSPLHF
TRBJ2-7,few,TRBV6-1,CASRRHSYEQYF
TRBJ2-1,-,TRBV6-1,CASRLSGGGLNEQFF
TRBJ2-2,-,TRBV27,CASSSYGGRIPTGELFF
TRBJ1-1,many,TRBV5-1,CASSPGGEAAAFF
TRBJ2-1,many,TRBV11-3,CASSLGGGYYNEQFF
TRBJ2-5,medium-sized,TRBV28,CASSRETQYF
TRBJ2-1,many,TRBV20-1,CSARDLASGGADEQFF